This T cell receptor (beta chain) is from a study of shared clonotypes between healthy human individuals. About the research overall: Each donor's CD4 naive and CD4 memory cells filled three plates apiece, CD8 naive two, and CD8 memory one.

Study results and limitations: Donors were few, which limited the genetic and exposure-history diversity represented.

Only in-frame clones appear in the TCRdb table, and some are missing; sequencing was by immunoSEQ multiplex PCR. The profile shows 800,000 to 1,200,000 clones, 75% to 85% of them singletons. Note on this clone: Its target is not known.

The source of this sequence is a man aged 18 to 29 in good health. Some clones in this sample may be carry-over from other donors' samples. Sequenced sample: memory CD4+ T cells from PBMCs. Subset: CD45RA-negative fraction.

The CDR3 reads CASSSPRQVGRAFF. DNA for the CDR3: TGCGCCAGCAGCTCACCAAGACAGGTCGGTCGAGCTTTCTTT. The chain combines TRBV5-1 with TRBJ1-1, with a tentative D call TRBD1 (6 bases). Trimming stripped 3 bases from V and 10 bases from J, with 19 bases between. The CDR3 extends over 14 amino acids. Per germline, CDR1 SGHRS and CDR2 YFSETQ.